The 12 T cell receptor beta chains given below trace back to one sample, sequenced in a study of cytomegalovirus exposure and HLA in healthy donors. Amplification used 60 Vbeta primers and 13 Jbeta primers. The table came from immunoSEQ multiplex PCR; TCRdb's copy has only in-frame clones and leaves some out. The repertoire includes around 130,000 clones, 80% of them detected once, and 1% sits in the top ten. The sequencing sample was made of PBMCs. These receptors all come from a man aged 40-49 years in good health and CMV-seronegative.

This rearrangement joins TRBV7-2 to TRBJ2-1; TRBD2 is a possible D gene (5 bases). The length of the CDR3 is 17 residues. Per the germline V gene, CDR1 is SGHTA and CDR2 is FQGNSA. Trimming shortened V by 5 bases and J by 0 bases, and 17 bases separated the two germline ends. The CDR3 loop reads CASSPRDPRGSYNEQFF. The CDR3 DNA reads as TGTGCCAGCAGCCCGAGAGACCCACGGGGCTCCTACAATGAGCAGTTCTTC.

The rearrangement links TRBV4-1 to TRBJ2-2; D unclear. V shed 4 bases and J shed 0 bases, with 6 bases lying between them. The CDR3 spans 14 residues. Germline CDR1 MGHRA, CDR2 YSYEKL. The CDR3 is CASSPIANTGELFF. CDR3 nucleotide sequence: TGCGCCAGCAGCCCAATAGCGAACACCGGGGAGCTGTTTTTT.

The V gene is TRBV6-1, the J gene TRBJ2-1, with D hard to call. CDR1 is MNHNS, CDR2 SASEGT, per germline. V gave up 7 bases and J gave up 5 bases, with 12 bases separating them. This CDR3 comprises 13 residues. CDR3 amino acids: CASISGQHNEQFF. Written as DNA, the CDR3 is TGTGCCAGCATCAGTGGCCAACACAATGAGCAGTTCTTC.

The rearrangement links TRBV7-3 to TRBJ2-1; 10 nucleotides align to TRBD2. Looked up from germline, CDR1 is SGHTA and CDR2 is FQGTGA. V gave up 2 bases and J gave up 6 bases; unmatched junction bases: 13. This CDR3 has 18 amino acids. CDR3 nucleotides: TGTGCCAGCAGCTTAGCCGGGACTAGCGAGATGATAAGCAATGAGCAGTTCTTC. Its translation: CASSLAGTSEMISNEQFF. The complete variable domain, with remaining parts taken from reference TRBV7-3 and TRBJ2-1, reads GAGVSQTPSNKVTEKGKYVELRCDPISGHTALYWYRQSLGQGPEFLIYFQGTGAADDSGLPNDRFFAVRPEGSVSTLKIQRTERGDSAVYLCASSLAGTSEMISNEQFFGPGTRLTVL.

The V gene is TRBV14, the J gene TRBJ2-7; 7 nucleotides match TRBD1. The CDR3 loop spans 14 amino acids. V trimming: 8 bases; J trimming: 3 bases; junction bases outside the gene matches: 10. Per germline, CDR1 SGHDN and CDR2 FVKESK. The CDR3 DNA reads TGTGCCAGCGAACACGGGACAGCCAACTACGAGCAGTACTTC. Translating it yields CASEHGTANYEQYF.

CDR3 bases: TGCAGCACCAGACAACTCGACAGGGAGGACGAGCAGTACTTC. Translated, it gives CSTRQLDREDEQYF. The chain couples TRBV29-1 to TRBJ2-5; a weak D match, TRBD1 (7 bases). The J call may be in error: the DNA end matches TRBJ2-7 better. Germline V CDR1 and CDR2: SQVTM, ANQGSEA. There are 14 residues in the CDR3.

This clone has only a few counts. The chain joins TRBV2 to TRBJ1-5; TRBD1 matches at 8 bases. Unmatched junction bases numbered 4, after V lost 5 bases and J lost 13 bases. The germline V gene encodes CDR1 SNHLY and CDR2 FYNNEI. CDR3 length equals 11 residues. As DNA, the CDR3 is TGTGCCAGCAGTCAGACAGGGGTACAGCATTTT. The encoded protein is CASSQTGVQHF.

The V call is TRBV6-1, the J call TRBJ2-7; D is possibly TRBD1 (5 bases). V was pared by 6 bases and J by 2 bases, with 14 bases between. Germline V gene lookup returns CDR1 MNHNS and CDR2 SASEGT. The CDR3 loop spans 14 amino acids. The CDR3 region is CASRPPEGAYEQYF. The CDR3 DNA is TGTGCCAGCAGGCCCCCCGAAGGGGCCTACGAGCAGTACTTC.

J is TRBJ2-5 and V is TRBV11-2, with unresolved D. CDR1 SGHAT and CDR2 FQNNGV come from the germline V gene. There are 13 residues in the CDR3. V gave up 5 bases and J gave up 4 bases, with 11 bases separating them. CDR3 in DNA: TGTGCCAGCAGCCCTGGTGCGAGAGAGACCCAGTACTTC. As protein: CASSPGARETQYF.

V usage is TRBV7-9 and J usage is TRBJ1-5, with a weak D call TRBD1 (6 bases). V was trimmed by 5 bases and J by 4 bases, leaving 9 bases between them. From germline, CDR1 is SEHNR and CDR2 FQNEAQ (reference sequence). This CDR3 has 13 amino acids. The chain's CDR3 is CASSPTGNQPQHF. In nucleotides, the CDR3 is TGTGCCAGCAGCCCTACAGGGAATCAGCCCCAGCATTTT. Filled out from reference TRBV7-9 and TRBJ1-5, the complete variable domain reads DTGVSQNPRHKITKRGQNVTFRCDPISEHNRLYWYRQTLGQGPEFLTYFQNEAQLEKSRLLSDRFSAERPKGSFSTLEIQRTEQGDSAMYLCASSPTGNQPQHFGDGTRLSIL.

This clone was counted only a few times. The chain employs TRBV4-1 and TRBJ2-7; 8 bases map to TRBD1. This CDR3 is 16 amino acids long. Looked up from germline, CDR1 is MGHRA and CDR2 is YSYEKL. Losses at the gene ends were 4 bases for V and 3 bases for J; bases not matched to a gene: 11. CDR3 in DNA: TGCGCCAGCAGCCCCTCCCCGGACAGGGCTCGCTACGAGCAGTACTTC. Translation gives CASSPSPDRARYEQYF.

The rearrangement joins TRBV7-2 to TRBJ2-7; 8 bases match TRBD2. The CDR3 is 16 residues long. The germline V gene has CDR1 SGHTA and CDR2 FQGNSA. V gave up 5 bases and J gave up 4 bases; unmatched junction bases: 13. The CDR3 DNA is TGTGCCAGCAGCAAACTAGCGACCCGGGGGGGTTACGAGCAGTACTTC. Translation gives CASSKLATRGGYEQYF. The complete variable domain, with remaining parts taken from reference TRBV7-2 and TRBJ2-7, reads GAGVSQSPSNKVTEKGKDVELRCDPISGHTALYWYRQSLGQGLEFLIYFQGNSAPDKSGLPSDRFSAERTGGSVSTLTIQRTQQEDSAVYLCASSKLATRGGYEQYFGPGTRLTVT.